The entry below gives a single T cell receptor beta chain sequence along with its context. The primer mix had 60 Vbeta and 13 Jbeta primers. Only in-frame clones appear in the TCRdb table, and some are missing; sequencing was by immunoSEQ multiplex PCR. The sample holds tens of thousands of clones, over 9.5% seen once. V was pared by 7 bases and J by 8 bases, with 8 bases of the junction left unmatched. In germline, CDR1 is MDHEN, CDR2 SYDVKM. This CDR3 region has 13 residues. This specimen comes from a study of cytomegalovirus exposure and HLA in healthy donors. This receptor was obtained from a man in his 60s in good health and CMV-seropositive. V gene TRBV28 combines with J gene TRBJ2-1; 7 bases match TRBD2. What was sequenced was PBMCs. The CDR3 loop reads CASTPRGGDEQFF. Written as DNA, the CDR3 is TGTGCCAGCACCCCAAGGGGAGGGGATGAGCAGTTCTTC.